The present T cell receptor beta chain was sequenced within a study of blood T cells in healthy people across ages. Study context: In model experiments, template switching was able to capture about one barcoded beta molecule for every two T cells that were present.

Germline CDR1 reads SEHNR; CDR2 reads FQNEAQ (reference sequence). The CDR3 runs to 18 residues. Trimming removed 2 bases at V and 1 base at J, with 15 bases between. This clonotype was picked up a small number of times. PCR was performed a second time for about 6 to 12 cycles using a sample-barcoded 5' primer and a J-beta primer mix. All samples yielded 3 million or more CDR3-containing paired-end reads. TCRdb reanalysed the 5' RACE reads using MiXCR and keeps one entry per CDR3 protein. The sample holds about 2 million distinct CDR3 sequences, around 48% seen once. Material: blood. This TCR came from a woman between 40 and 55 years old in good health. The chain links TRBV7-9 to TRBJ2-6; TRBD2 might be the D (5 bases). The CDR3 spells CASSLPPRVSSGANVLTF. The CDR3 bases are TGTGCCAGCAGCTTACCGCCGCGGGTATCTTCTGGGGCCAACGTCCTGACTTTC.